This TCR beta chain came from a study of OX40 agonist ivuxolimab in advanced cancers. This table comes from immunoSEQ multiplex PCR, and its TCRdb copy is limited to in-frame clones, with some not included. The table has some 60,000 clones, 91% seen once. The CDR3 spans 13 residues. CDR1 SGHNT and CDR2 YYREEE come from the germline V gene (reference sequence). The germline V and J ends were trimmed by 4 bases and 6 bases, with 14 bases remaining between them. In its sample, this clone was seen once. The J gene is TRBJ2-7, the V gene TRBV5-4; D unresolved. The sequence was collected from an adult with an advanced solid tumor such as melanoma, head and neck, liver or kidney cancer. Source: CD4+ or CD8+ T cells sorted from blood, taken in a trial of the OX40 agonist ivuxolimab. Here the CDR3 reads CASSHREVGEQYF. CDR3 DNA sequence: TGTGCCAGCAGCCACCGTGAGGTAGGCGAGCAGTACTTC.